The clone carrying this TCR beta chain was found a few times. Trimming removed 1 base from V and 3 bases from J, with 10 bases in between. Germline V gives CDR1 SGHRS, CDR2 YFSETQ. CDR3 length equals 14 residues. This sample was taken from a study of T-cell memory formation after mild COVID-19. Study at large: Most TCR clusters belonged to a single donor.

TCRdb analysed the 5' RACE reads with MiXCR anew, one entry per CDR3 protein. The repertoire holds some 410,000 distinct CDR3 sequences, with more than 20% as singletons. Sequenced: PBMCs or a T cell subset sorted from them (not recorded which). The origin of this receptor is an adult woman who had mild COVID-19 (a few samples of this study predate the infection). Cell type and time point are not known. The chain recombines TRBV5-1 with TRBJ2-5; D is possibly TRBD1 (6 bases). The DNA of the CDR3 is TGCGCCAGCAGCTTGTGGGACAAGAAAGAGACCCAGTACTTC. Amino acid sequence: CASSLWDKKETQYF.